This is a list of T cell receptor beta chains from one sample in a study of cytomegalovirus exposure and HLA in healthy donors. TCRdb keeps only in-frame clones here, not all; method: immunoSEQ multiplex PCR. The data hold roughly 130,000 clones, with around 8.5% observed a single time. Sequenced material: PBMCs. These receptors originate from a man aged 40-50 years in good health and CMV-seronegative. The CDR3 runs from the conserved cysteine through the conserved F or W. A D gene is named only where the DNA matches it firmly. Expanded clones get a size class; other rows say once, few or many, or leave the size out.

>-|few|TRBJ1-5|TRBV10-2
CASSESGGSQPQHF
TGCGCCAGCAGTGAGTCCGGAGGGTCCCAGCCCCAGCATTTT
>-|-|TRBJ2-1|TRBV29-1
CSAETRYYNEQFF
TGCAGCGCTGAGACAAGATACTACAATGAGCAGTTCTTC
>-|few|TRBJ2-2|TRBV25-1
CASHPTGANTGELFF
TGTGCCAGCCACCCAACGGGGGCGAACACCGGGGAGCTGTTTTTT
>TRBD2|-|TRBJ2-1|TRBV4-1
CASSQGPAGGPNEQFF
TGCGCCAGCAGCCAAGGCCCAGCGGGGGGGCCAAATGAGCAGTTCTTC
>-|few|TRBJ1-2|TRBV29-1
CSVEPGGYGYTF
TGCAGCGTTGAACCGGGAGGCTATGGCTACACCTTC
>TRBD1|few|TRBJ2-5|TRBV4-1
CASSLDRAGTQYF
TGCGCCAGCAGCCTGGACAGGGCGGGGACCCAGTACTTC
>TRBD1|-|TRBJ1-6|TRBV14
CASSQLTGGRSPLHF
TGTGCCAGCAGCCAACTGACAGGGGGGAGATCACCCCTCCACTTT
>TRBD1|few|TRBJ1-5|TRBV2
CASMIDRGDQPQHF
TGTGCCAGCATGATTGACAGGGGGGACCAGCCCCAGCATTTT
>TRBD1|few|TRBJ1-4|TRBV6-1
CASSDDRGEKLFF
TGTGCCAGCAGCGACGACAGGGGAGAAAAACTGTTTTTT
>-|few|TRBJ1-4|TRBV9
CASSDRESNNEKLFF
TGTGCCAGCAGCGACAGGGAATCGAATAATGAAAAACTGTTTTTT
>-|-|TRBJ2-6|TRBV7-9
CASSSRAAGSGANVLTF
TGTGCCAGCAGCAGCAGGGCGGCCGGCTCTGGGGCCAACGTCCTGACTTTC
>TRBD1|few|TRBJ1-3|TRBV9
CASSVGTGGMGNTIYF
TGTGCCAGCAGCGTAGGGACAGGGGGAATGGGAAACACCATATATTTT
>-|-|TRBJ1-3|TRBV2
CASSPINTIYF
TGTGCCAGCAGCCCCATAAACACCATATATTTT
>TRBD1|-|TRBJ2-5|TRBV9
CASSVEAGGVTQYF
TGTGCCAGCAGCGTAGAGGCAGGGGGTGTGACCCAGTACTTC
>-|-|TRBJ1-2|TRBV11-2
CASSSLWRGRRGYTF
TGTGCCAGCAGCTCCCTATGGAGGGGCCGTCGTGGCTACACCTTC
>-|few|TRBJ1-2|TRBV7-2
CASSPLDYGYTF
TGTGCCAGCAGCCCACTTGACTATGGCTACACCTTC
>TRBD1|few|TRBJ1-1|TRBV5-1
CASSFRQGADTEAFF
TGCGCCAGCAGCTTCCGACAGGGGGCTGACACTGAAGCTTTCTTT
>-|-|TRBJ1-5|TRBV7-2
CASSLGPGQPQHF
TGTGCCAGCAGCTTAGGACCGGGTCAGCCCCAGCATTTT
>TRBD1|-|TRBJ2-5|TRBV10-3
CAISPGTGRETQYF
TGTGCCATCAGTCCCGGGACAGGGAGGGAGACCCAGTACTTC
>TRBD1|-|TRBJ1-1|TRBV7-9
CASSARTGANTEAFF
TGTGCCAGCAGCGCGAGGACAGGGGCGAACACTGAAGCTTTCTTT
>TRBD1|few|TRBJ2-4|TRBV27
CASSTQTGAAKNIQYF
TGTGCCAGCAGTACGCAGACAGGGGCCGCCAAAAACATTCAGTACTTC
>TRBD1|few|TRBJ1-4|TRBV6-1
CASRPGTANEKLFF
TGTGCCAGCAGGCCCGGGACAGCAAATGAAAAACTGTTTTTT